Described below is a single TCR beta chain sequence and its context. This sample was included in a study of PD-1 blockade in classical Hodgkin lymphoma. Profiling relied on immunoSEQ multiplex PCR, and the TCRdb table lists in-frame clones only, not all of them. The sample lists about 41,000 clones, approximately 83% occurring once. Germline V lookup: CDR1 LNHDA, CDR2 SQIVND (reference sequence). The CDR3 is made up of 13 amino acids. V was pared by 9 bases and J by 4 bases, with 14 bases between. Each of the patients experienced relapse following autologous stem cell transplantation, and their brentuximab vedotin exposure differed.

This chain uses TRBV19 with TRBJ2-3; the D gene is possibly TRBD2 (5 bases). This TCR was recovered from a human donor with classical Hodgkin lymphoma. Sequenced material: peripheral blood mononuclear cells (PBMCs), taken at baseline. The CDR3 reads CASRGSAPDTQYF. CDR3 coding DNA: TGTGCCAGCAGAGGGTCGGCCCCAGATACGCAGTATTTT.